This T cell receptor (beta chain) was captured by sequencing in a study of T cells in Graves' hyperthyroidism and ophthalmopathy (dated by TCRdb to about 2019). Describing the broader study: Peripheral blood was collected at initial diagnosis, before any treatment. According to the paper, TCR Vbeta CDR3 sequencing was carried out on roughly 130 peripheral blood samples, which came from more than 40 ophthalmopathy, around 74 hyperthyroidism and 17 progressor patients. The study also compared thyroid tissue and blood T-cell repertoires from 5 to 7 Graves' hyperthyroidism patients. Prospective prediction of ophthalmopathy was tested in an independent validation cohort consisting of about 19 hyperthyroidism patients and around 17 patients who later progressed to ophthalmopathy. After blood sampling, hyperthyroidism patients were treated with methimazole at a starting dose of 30 mg daily, and ophthalmopathy patients were treated with high-dose intravenous methylprednisolone. The 75 to 100 discovery patients were randomly divided into training and test sets at a 7:3 ratio. To identify distinguishing TCR V-J signatures, a discovery cohort of about 95 patients was used, comprising 40 to 45 with Graves' ophthalmopathy and some 57 with stable Graves' hyperthyroidism. General findings and caveats noted by the study authors: Most expanded thyroid clonotypes (frequency above 0.001) were also found in blood, which suggests that blood repertoires may mirror thyroid immune responses. Ophthalmopathy was separated from stable hyperthyroidism by a 13 V-J signature model, with over 85% sensitivity and about 81% specificity obtained in cross-validation and 80%/75% obtained in testing. No statistical method was used to set the sample size in advance, and investigators knew the group allocation. In validation, the model predicted progression to ophthalmopathy with 55% to 71% sensitivity and around 72% specificity, a median of approximately 6.7 months before onset.

TCR beta CDR3 regions were amplified from RNA transcripts. For the first round of RT-PCR on the TCR CDR3, the HTBI primer set was used together with the Qiagen OneStep RT-PCR kit. Libraries were constructed in a second round of multiplex PCR, after which size selection and purification were carried out. The libraries were sequenced on an Illumina HiSeq2000 using paired-end 100 bp reads. As for the authors' bioinformatics: SOAPnuke was used to process the raw data, removing reads that contained adapters or uncalled bases, had a mean Phred below 15, or lacked an exact match to the constant primer or identifier. High-quality paired reads were merged with COPE v1.2.5, and unique nucleotide sequences were defined as clonotypes. MiTCR v1.1 was used to align clonotypes to the IMGT TRBV, TRBD and TRBJ reference segments. The analysis included only V-J combinations with a frequency above 0.0001, which together covered more than 98% of the repertoires. The TCS score was defined as the ratio of F50 (clonal expansion) to E x V (chaos), calculated using BLOSUM62-based TCRdist between CDR3 peptides within each V-J. Welch's t-statistics and random forest reduced 500 to 650 V-J features to 10 to 15, which were used in a naive Bayes classifier (R e1071). TCRdb reanalyzed the raw reads on its own, using fastp at Q25 for trimming and MiXCR for clone calling, and kept in-frame beta chains. Every CDR3 protein is listed once, alongside the most common genes and DNA of its rows. For this entry, the V and J calls and clone size follow TCRdb and not the study's own pipeline. Recorded for this sample are approximately 360,000 distinct CDR3 sequences; around a quarter of them occurred a single time. The ten largest clones capture over 70% of the sample.

Measured from the cysteine to the phenylalanine, the CDR3 is 12 residues long. Here the CDR3 DNA is all that survives: 36 bases in frame from base 1. The V and J ends are trimmed by 3 bases and 8 bases, leaving 7 bases between them. This clonotype was seen a few times. Its antigen is unknown. Base qualities are not at hand, and no much larger clone is one base apart. Graves' hyperthyroidism was defined as stable when no progression to ophthalmopathy occurred over 18 months of follow-up. Hyperthyroidism patients were aged 18 to 65 years and newly diagnosed, with disease duration of less than 2 months. Patients with uncontrolled infections, other autoimmune diseases, pregnancy or lactation were excluded. Diagnoses relied on clinical symptoms, serum thyroxine and TRAb, thyroid ultrasound and orbital computed tomography. Ficoll-Paque density gradient centrifugation was used to isolate PBMCs from approximately 10 ml of fresh peripheral blood. Total RNA was extracted using Trizol reagent, and RNA quality was assessed on an Agilent 2100 Bioanalyzer.

This clonotype was obtained from a man between 45 and 60 years old with Graves' hyperthyroidism. The sequencing sample was made of blood. The rearranged chain carries TRBV12-3 or TRBV12-4 and TRBJ2-2; too little of a D gene remains to name it. The DNA sequence is given as TGTGCCAGCAGTTTCCCGCCAGGGGAGCTGTTTTTT. Protein translation: CASSFPPGELFF.